This TCR beta chain was captured in a study of blood T cell repertoires in COVID-19. Trimming took 6 bases from V and 0 from J, leaving 5 bases between them. In germline, CDR1 is MNHEY, CDR2 SVGAGI. This CDR3 contains 13 residues. In the study's own analysis: Reference gene primer amplification yielded estimated nucleated cell counts. The data were produced by immunoSEQ multiplex PCR, yet TCRdb's version contains in-frame clones alone and is incomplete. That table is the source of V, J and clone size, and D and trimming were worked out from the DNA. The sample records 120,000 or so clones, approximately 81% being singletons.

This TCR came from a man aged 55 to 70 with acute or convalescent COVID-19. V gene TRBV6-5 combines with J gene TRBJ1-4; no definite D call. The sample comprised peripheral blood. The CDR3 DNA reads TGTGCCAGCAGGGAGTCAACTAATGAAAAACTGTTTTTT. It encodes CASRESTNEKLFF.